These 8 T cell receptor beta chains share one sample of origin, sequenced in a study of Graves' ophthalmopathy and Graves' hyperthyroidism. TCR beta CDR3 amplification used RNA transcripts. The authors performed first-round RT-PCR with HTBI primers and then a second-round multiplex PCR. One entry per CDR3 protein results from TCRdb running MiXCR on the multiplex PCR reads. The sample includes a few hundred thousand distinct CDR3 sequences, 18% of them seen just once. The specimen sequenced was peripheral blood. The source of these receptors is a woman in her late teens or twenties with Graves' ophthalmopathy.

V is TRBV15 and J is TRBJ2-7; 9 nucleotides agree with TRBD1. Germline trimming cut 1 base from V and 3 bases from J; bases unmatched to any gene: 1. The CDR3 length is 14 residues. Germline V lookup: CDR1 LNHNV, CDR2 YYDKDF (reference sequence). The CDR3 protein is CATSRAGQGYEQYF. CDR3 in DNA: TGTGCCACCAGCAGAGCGGGACAGGGCTACGAGCAGTACTTC.

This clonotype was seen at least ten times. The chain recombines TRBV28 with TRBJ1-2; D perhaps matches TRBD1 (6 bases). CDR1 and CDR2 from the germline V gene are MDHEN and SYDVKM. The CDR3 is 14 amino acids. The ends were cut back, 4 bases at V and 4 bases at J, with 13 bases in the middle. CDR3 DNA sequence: TGTGCCAGCAGTTCGAGACAGGCCATCTATGGCTACACCTTC. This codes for CASSSRQAIYGYTF.

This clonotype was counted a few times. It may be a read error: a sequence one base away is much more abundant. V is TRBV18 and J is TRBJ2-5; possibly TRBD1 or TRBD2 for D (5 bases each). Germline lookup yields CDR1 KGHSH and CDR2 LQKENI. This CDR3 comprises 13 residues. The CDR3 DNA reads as TGTGCCAGCTCCCCACCGGGACGAGAGGCCCAGTACTTC. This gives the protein CASSPPGREAQYF.

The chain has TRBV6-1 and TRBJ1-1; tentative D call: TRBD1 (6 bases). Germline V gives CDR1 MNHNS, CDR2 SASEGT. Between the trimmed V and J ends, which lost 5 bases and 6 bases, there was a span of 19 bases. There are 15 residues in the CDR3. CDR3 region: CASSLITGPGAEAFF. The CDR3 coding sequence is TGTGCCAGCAGTCTGATCACAGGGCCGGGTGCTGAAGCTTTCTTT.

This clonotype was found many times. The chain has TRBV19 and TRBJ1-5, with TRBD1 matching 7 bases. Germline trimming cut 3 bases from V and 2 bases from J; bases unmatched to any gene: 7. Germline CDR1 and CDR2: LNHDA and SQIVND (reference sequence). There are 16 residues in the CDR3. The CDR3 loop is CASSIRQGRGNQPQHF. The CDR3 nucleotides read TGTGCCAGTAGTATCCGACAGGGAAGAGGCAATCAGCCCCAGCATTTT.

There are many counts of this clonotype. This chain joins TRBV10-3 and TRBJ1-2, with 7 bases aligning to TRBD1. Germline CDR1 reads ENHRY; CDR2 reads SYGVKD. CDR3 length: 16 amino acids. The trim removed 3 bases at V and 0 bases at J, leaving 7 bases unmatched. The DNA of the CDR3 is TGTGCCATCAGTGATAAGGGACAGCTTGCTAACTATGGCTACACCTTC. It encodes CAISDKGQLANYGYTF.

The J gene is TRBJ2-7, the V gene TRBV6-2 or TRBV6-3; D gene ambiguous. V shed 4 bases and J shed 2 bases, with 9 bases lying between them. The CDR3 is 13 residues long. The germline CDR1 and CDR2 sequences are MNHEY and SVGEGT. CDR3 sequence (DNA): TGTGCCAGCAGTTTCGTCGGGCCCTACGAGCAGTACTTC. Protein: CASSFVGPYEQYF.

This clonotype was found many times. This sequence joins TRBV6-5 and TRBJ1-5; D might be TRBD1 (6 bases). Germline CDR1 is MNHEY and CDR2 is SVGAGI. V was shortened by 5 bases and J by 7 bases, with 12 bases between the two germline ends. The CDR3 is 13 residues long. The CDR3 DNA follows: TGTGCCAGCAGTCCCGGACAGCTCCAGCCCCAGCATTTT. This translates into CASSPGQLQPQHF.